Following are 18 T cell receptor beta chains from one sample sequenced in a study of a mutant IDH1 vaccine in newly diagnosed glioma. These TCRs are of unknown antigen specificity. Clones were read by immunoSEQ multiplex PCR, and TCRdb kept only the in-frame ones, dropping some. The sample carries approximately 61,000 clones, 75% to 85% recorded once. Time point reported: week 35, safety follow-up. A single vaccine dose contained 300 ug of mutant IDH1 20-mer peptide, and topical imiquimod was used with it. Here the sequenced sample was PBMCs, taken from a glioma patient whose treatment included an IDH1 peptide vaccine. These receptors originate from a man between 35 and 55 years old with glioma.

The chain combines TRBV15 with TRBJ2-7; the D is unclear. Germline CDR1 reads LNHNV; CDR2 reads YYDKDF (reference sequence). V was trimmed by 8 bases and J by 6 bases, leaving 20 bases between them. The CDR3 is made up of 14 amino acids. The CDR3 loop is CATAVDRGDGEQYF. Written as DNA, the CDR3 is TGTGCCACCGCAGTGGACCGAGGCGATGGCGAGCAGTACTTC.

The gene calls are TRBV21-1 and TRBJ1-5. TRBV21-1 is deemed a pseudogene. This CDR3 is built from 17 residues. The CDR3, as DNA: TGTGCCAGCAGTCTTTGGAGGGAAGGTCGTTTCAATCAGCCCCAGCATTTT. As protein: CASSLWREGRFNQPQHF.

Points on this clone: A junction boundary mismatches the germline segment, possibly from a read error. The chain is built from TRBV9 and TRBJ1-2, with 7 bases that match TRBD1. This CDR3 contains 15 residues. From germline, CDR1 is SGDLS and CDR2 YYNGEE. CDR3 sequence: CARSVGGRGGYGYTF. DNA for the CDR3: TGTGCCCGCAGCGTAGGGGGCAGGGGGGGCTATGGCTACACCTTC.

At least ten counts were recorded for this clone. CDR3 in amino acids: CASSLGTGAFF. In DNA, the CDR3 is TGTGCCAGCAGCTTGGGGACGGGAGCTTTCTTT. The chain is built from TRBV7-9 and TRBJ1-1, with D possibly matching TRBD1 (5 bases). The CDR3 contains 11 residues. Germline V gene sequence: CDR1 SEHNR, CDR2 FQNEAQ (reference sequence). V lost 3 bases and J 10 bases, leaving 9 bases between the germline ends.

The chain uses TRBV27 and TRBJ2-5, with TRBD2 identical over 7 bases. The J call may be wrong; the DNA end is better matched by TRBJ2-7. The CDR3 totals 15 residues. Looked up from germline, CDR1 is MNHEY and CDR2 is SMNVEV (reference sequence). The CDR3 protein is CASSWESGATYEQYF. As DNA, the CDR3 is TGTGCCAGCAGTTGGGAAAGCGGGGCAACCTACGAGCAGTACTTC.

The chain has TRBV30 and TRBJ2-7; D ambiguous. Looked up from germline, CDR1 is GTSNPN and CDR2 is SVGIG (reference sequence). V lost 2 bases and J lost 6, with 11 bases in between. The length of the CDR3 is 12 residues. CDR3 coding DNA: TGTGCCTGGAGTCTTCACATAGGCGAGCAGTACTTC. Protein sequence: CAWSLHIGEQYF.

The sample holds one count of this clone. The chain recombines TRBV5-1 with TRBJ2-5; no reliable D call. CDR3 size: 16 residues. Trimming left V 5 bases short and J 0 bases short, with 17 bases between. CDR1 SGHRS and CDR2 YFSETQ come from the germline V gene. The CDR3 nucleotides read TGCGCCAGCAGGGCTACAGCGAGATCCTACCAAGAGACCCAGTACTTC. Its translation is CASRATARSYQETQYF.

This rearrangement joins TRBV5-1 to TRBJ2-7, with 9 bases that match TRBD2. Trimming at V came to 0 bases and at J to 1 base, leaving 5 bases not matched to a gene. This CDR3 comprises 16 residues. Germline values: CDR1 SGHRS, CDR2 YFSETQ. The chain's CDR3 is CASSLVGGGVSYEQYF. The DNA for the CDR3 is TGCGCCAGCAGCTTGGTCGGCGGGGGGGTATCCTACGAGCAGTACTTC. The full variable domain, completed using reference TRBV5-1 and TRBJ2-7, is KAGVTQTPRYLIKTRGQQVTLSCSPISGHRSVSWYQQTPGQGLQFLFEYFSETQRNKGNFPGRFSGRQFSNSRSEMNVSTLELGDSALYLCASSLVGGGVSYEQYFGPGTRLTVT.

V and J are TRBV5-5 and TRBJ2-7, with 10 bases fitting TRBD1. The V and J ends lost 2 bases and 6 bases, in that order; junction bases with no gene match: 11. From germline, CDR1 is SGHKS and CDR2 YYEKEE (reference sequence). The CDR3 covers 16 residues. The CDR3 loop reads CASSFPGTGDVVEQYF. The DNA for the CDR3 is TGTGCCAGCAGCTTCCCCGGGACAGGGGATGTGGTCGAGCAGTACTTC.

This sequence joins TRBV29-1 and TRBJ1-1; D perhaps matches TRBD1 (6 bases). Germline loops: CDR1 SQVTM, CDR2 ANQGSEA. The V gene lost 3 bases and the J gene lost 0 bases, with 8 bases spanning the gap. The CDR3 consists of 13 residues. DNA of the CDR3: TGCAGCGTTGATAACAGGGTGAACACTGAAGCTTTCTTT. This translates into CSVDNRVNTEAFF.

The gene calls are TRBV7-9 and TRBJ2-1, with TRBD2 identical over 13 bases. V trimming: 5 bases; J trimming: 2 bases; junction bases outside the gene matches: 6. The CDR3 spans 17 residues. Germline-derived CDR1 and CDR2 are SEHNR and FQNEAQ (reference sequence). The CDR3 loop reads CASSGGTSGKAYNEQFF. CDR3 DNA: TGTGCCAGCAGCGGAGGGACTAGCGGGAAGGCCTACAATGAGCAGTTCTTC.

Concerning this clone itself: Other DNA sequences within the sample encode an identical CDR3. The V call is TRBV18, the J call TRBJ2-1; D possibly corresponds to TRBD1 (5 bases). CDR1 and CDR2 (germline): KGHSH, LQKENI. This CDR3 is 15 amino acids long. V lost 0 bases to trimming and J lost 3 bases, with 9 bases between them. CDR3 nucleotide sequence: TGTGCCAGCTCACCACCTGGTCAGGGCTACAATGAGCAGTTCTTC. The encoded protein is CASSPPGQGYNEQFF.

The CDR3 sequence is CASKPGAGVGELFF. CDR3 nucleotides: TGTGCCAGTAAACCAGGGGCCGGGGTCGGGGAGCTGTTTTTT. This chain uses TRBV19 with TRBJ2-2; possibly TRBD1 for D (6 bases). This CDR3 is 14 amino acids long. The ends were cut back, 7 bases at V and 7 bases at J, with 16 bases in the middle. Germline assignment: CDR1 LNHDA and CDR2 SQIVND (reference sequence).

The CDR3 bases are TGTGCCAGCAGTAAGACAGGGGATAACTATGGCTACACCTTC. Its translation: CASSKTGDNYGYTF. The chain carries TRBV28 and TRBJ1-2, with 8 positions matching TRBD1. In germline, CDR1 is MDHEN, CDR2 SYDVKM. This CDR3 comprises 14 residues. V lost 5 bases to trimming and J lost 1 base; unmatched junction nucleotides: 3.

The rearrangement uses TRBV10-3 and TRBJ2-2; D not resolved. CDR1 is ENHRY, CDR2 SYGVKD, per germline. V lost 0 bases and J lost 6, with 8 bases in between. The CDR3 contains 14 residues. CDR3 DNA: TGTGCCATCAGTGAGTCGATTGGGGCCGGGGAGCTGTTTTTT. Protein product: CAISESIGAGELFF.

The chain is built from TRBV9 and TRBJ2-3; D is uncertain. The CDR3 has 11 amino acids. The germline gives CDR1 SGDLS, CDR2 YYNGEE. Deletions cut 6 bases from V and 1 base from J, with 3 bases between. CDR3 region: CASKGTDTQYF. Here the CDR3 DNA reads TGTGCCAGCAAAGGCACAGATACGCAGTATTTT.

This sequence joins TRBV28 and TRBJ2-7, with D perhaps TRBD1 (5 bases). This CDR3 has 12 amino acids. Trimming left V 6 bases short and J 3 bases short, with 9 bases between. CDR1 is MDHEN and CDR2 is SYDVKM in the germline V gene. The CDR3 DNA follows: TGTGCCAGCAGCGGACAACACTACGAGCAGTACTTC. It yields the protein CASSGQHYEQYF. Using reference TRBV28 and TRBJ2-7 for the parts outside the CDR3, the full variable domain is DVKVTQSSRYLVKRTGEKVFLECVQDMDHENMFWYRQDPGLGLRLIYFSYDVKMKEKGDIPEGYSVSREKKERFSLILESASTNQTSMYLCASSGQHYEQYFGPGTRLTVT.

This clone was counted between two and nine times. The chain employs TRBV6-5 and TRBJ1-6; no firm D call. This CDR3 has 12 amino acids. Germline assignment: CDR1 MNHEY and CDR2 SVGAGI. The ends were cut back, 6 bases at V and 11 bases at J, with 11 bases in the middle. CDR3 in amino acids: CASRGPSPPLHF. The CDR3 nucleotides read TGTGCCAGCAGAGGGCCTTCTCCACCCCTCCACTTT.